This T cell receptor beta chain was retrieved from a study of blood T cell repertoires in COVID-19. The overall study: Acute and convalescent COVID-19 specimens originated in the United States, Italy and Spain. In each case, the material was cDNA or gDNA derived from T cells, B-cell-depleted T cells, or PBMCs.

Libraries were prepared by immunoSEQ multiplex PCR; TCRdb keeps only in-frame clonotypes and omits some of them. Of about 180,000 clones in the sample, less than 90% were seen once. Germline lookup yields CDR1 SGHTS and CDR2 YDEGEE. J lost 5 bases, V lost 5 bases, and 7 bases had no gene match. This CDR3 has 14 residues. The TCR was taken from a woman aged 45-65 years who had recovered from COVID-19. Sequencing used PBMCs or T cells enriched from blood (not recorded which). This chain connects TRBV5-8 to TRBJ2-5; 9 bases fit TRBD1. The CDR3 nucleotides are TGTGCCAGCAGTTACGACAGGGGGGTGGAGACCCAGTACTTC. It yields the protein CASSYDRGVETQYF.